A single sample gave rise to the 23 T cell receptor beta chains below, sequenced in a study of CD4+ T cells in melanoma. The repertoire was sequenced with immunoSEQ multiplex PCR; TCRdb's copy has only in-frame clones and lacks some. Of about 54,000 clones in the sample, almost 70% were seen once. Sequencing used tumor tissue. These TCRs come from a human donor with melanoma.

The rearrangement uses TRBV5-4 and TRBJ2-7; 7 positions match TRBD1. Trimming cost V 4 bases and J 2 bases; bases outside gene matches: 3. Germline V CDR1 and CDR2: SGHNT, YYREEE (reference sequence). This CDR3 is 13 amino acids long. CDR3 amino acids: CASSGDRPYEQYF. The CDR3 DNA reads as TGTGCCAGCAGCGGGGACAGACCCTACGAGCAGTACTTC.

J is TRBJ2-3 and V is TRBV9; 8 bases match TRBD2. Germline loops: CDR1 SGDLS, CDR2 YYNGEE. The V gene end was trimmed by 2 bases and the J gene end by 1 base; junction bases not matched to a gene: 6. CDR3 length equals 16 residues. The CDR3 reads CASSVLAGGRTDTQYF. For the CDR3, the DNA is TGTGCCAGCAGCGTTTTGGCGGGGGGCCGCACAGATACGCAGTATTTT. Full variable domain (missing parts from reference TRBV9 and TRBJ2-3): DSGVTQTPKHLITATGQRVTLRCSPRSGDLSVYWYQQSLDQGLQFLIQYYNGEERAKGNILERFSAQQFPDLHSELNLSSLELGDSALYFCASSVLAGGRTDTQYFGPGTRLTVL.

In its sample, this clone was seen many times. This rearrangement joins TRBV11-2 to TRBJ1-6, with no clear D. The V gene lost 1 base and the J gene lost 4 bases, with 5 bases spanning the gap. CDR1 is SGHAT, CDR2 FQNNGV, per germline. This CDR3 is 14 amino acids long. In DNA form, the CDR3 reads TGTGCCAGCAGCTTAGGGGGTTATAATTCACCCCTCCACTTT. The encoded protein is CASSLGGYNSPLHF.

As to this clone: Other DNA sequences in the same sample also yield this CDR3. The chain is built from TRBV19 and TRBJ1-1, with D unresolved. Trimming shortened V by 6 bases and J by 2 bases, and 7 bases separated the two germline ends. The CDR3 sequence is 12 residues long. Germline CDR1 and CDR2: LNHDA and SQIVND (reference sequence). The CDR3 DNA is TGTGCCAGTAGAGGACGTAACACTGAAGCTTTCTTT. Encoded protein: CASRGRNTEAFF.

The chain uses TRBV5-5 and TRBJ1-6; possible D gene TRBD1, 5 bases. The CDR3 totals 16 residues. The germline V gene has CDR1 SGHKS and CDR2 YYEKEE (reference sequence). Trimming pared 4 bases from V and 4 bases from J, leaving 15 bases between. CDR3 sequence reads: CASSPSLGGYNSPLHF. The CDR3 nucleotides read TGTGCCAGCAGCCCCTCCCTTGGGGGGTATAATTCACCCCTCCACTTT.

This rearrangement joins TRBV7-6 to TRBJ1-1, with a tentative D call TRBD1 (5 bases). Germline CDR1 is SGHVS and CDR2 is FNYEAQ. The CDR3 spans 15 residues. Deletions cut 5 bases from V and 0 bases from J, with 13 bases between. The CDR3 region is CASSHPGGVNTEAFF. The CDR3 bases are TGTGCCAGCAGCCATCCCGGGGGTGTGAACACTGAAGCTTTCTTT. The whole variable domain, filled in from reference TRBV7-6 and TRBJ1-1, reads GAGVSQSPRYKVTKRGQDVALRCDPISGHVSLYWYRQALGQGPEFLTYFNYEAQQDKSGLPNDRFSAERPEGSISTLTIQRTEQRDSAMYRCASSHPGGVNTEAFFGQGTRLTVV.

In this sample, this clone is medium-sized. The chain uses TRBV7-9 and TRBJ1-2; D is ambiguous. V lost 5 bases and J 6 bases, leaving 13 bases between the germline ends. Germline CDR1 reads SEHNR; CDR2 reads FQNEAQ (reference sequence). This CDR3 region has 13 residues. The CDR3 coding sequence is TGTGCCAGCAGCGGACCTCCGGCCCATGGCTACACCTTC. It yields the protein CASSGPPAHGYTF.

This clone was observed at least ten times. The V gene is TRBV11-3, the J gene TRBJ2-1, with TRBD2 as a possible D gene (6 bases). Deletions cut 4 bases from V and 10 bases from J, with 11 bases between. The CDR3 is 12 residues long. Germline V gives CDR1 SGHNT, CDR2 YENEEA. The CDR3 DNA reads TGTGCCAGCAGCTCCGGTGGGGGGGAGCAGTTCTTC. It translates to CASSSGGGEQFF.

This clone has a single count. Here the CDR3 reads CASSLGEYNSPLHF. CDR3 bases: TGTGCCAGCTCCCTGGGGGAATACAATTCACCCCTCCACTTT. The chain couples TRBV6-5 to TRBJ1-6; D is perhaps TRBD1 (5 bases). CDR3 length: 14 residues. The germline CDR1 and CDR2 sequences are MNHEY and SVGAGI. V was clipped by 8 bases and J by 7 bases, with 15 bases between them.

This clone turned up a few times. The rearrangement links TRBV5-1 to TRBJ2-7; 8 bases align to TRBD2. The CDR3 spans 16 residues. V dropped 0 bases and J dropped 0; count of bases not matched to a gene: 5. Per germline, CDR1 SGHRS and CDR2 YFSETQ. DNA for the CDR3: TGCGCCAGCAGCTTGGTTCCAGCGGGGGCCTCCTACGAGCAGTACTTC. Amino acids: CASSLVPAGASYEQYF.

In nucleotides, the CDR3 is TGTGCCAGCAGCTTAAGTTTGGGACGGCGAAATCAGCCCCAGCATTTT. It translates to CASSLSLGRRNQPQHF. The gene calls are TRBV7-3 and TRBJ1-5, with D possibly matching TRBD1 (5 bases). This CDR3 spans 16 amino acids. Germline V gene sequence: CDR1 SGHTA, CDR2 FQGTGA. The germline V and J ends were trimmed by 1 base and 4 bases, with 14 bases remaining between them. The full variable domain, with the rest looked up from reference TRBV7-3 and TRBJ1-5, is GAGVSQTPSNKVTEKGKYVELRCDPISGHTALYWYRQSLGQGPEFLIYFQGTGAADDSGLPNDRFFAVRPEGSVSTLKIQRTERGDSAVYLCASSLSLGRRNQPQHFGDGTRLSIL.

The V call is TRBV5-1, the J call TRBJ2-6; tentative D call: TRBD1 (6 bases). Trimming shortened V by 2 bases and J by 3 bases, and 12 bases separated the two germline ends. The CDR3 loop spans 16 amino acids. Per the germline V gene, CDR1 is SGHRS and CDR2 is YFSETQ. CDR3 nucleotides: TGCGCCAGCAGCTTTACAACAGGGCTTGGGGCCAACGTCCTGACTTTC. The encoded protein is CASSFTTGLGANVLTF.

There are a few counts of this clone. The chain carries TRBV7-9 and TRBJ2-1; D remains unclear. V shed 5 bases and J shed 8 bases, with 10 bases lying between them. Germline V gene data show CDR1 as SEHNR and CDR2 as FQNEAQ (reference sequence). This CDR3 is built from 12 residues. CDR3: CASSPVFDEQFF. The CDR3, as DNA: TGTGCCAGCAGCCCTGTGTTCGATGAGCAGTTCTTC.

This rearrangement joins TRBV30 to TRBJ2-7; tentative D call: TRBD2 (7 bases). Per the germline V gene, CDR1 is GTSNPN and CDR2 is SVGIG (reference sequence). V was clipped by 5 bases and J by 2 bases, with 10 bases between them. This CDR3 comprises 12 residues. The CDR3 is CAWSGGPYEQYF. CDR3 bases: TGTGCCTGGTCGGGGGGCCCCTACGAGCAGTACTTC.

This sequence joins TRBV5-4 and TRBJ1-2; D gene unclear. Germline CDR1 is SGHNT and CDR2 is YYREEE (reference sequence). The CDR3 extends over 13 amino acids. V was cut by 0 bases and J by 7 bases, with 10 bases left in between. The CDR3 DNA is TGTGCCAGCAGCTTGGACGTTCGTACTGGCTACACCTTC. The encoded protein is CASSLDVRTGYTF.

This chain connects TRBV4-1 to TRBJ2-3; D may correspond to TRBD1 or TRBD2 (5 bases each). The CDR3 runs to 14 residues. Trimming removed 4 bases from V and 4 bases from J, with 12 bases in between. CDR1 and CDR2 from the germline V gene are MGHRA and YSYEKL. The CDR3 nucleotides are TGCGCCAGCAGCCTTCCAGGGCGGGCAGATACGCAGTATTTT. Its protein product is CASSLPGRADTQYF.

The rearrangement uses TRBV13 and TRBJ2-3, with D unclear. The CDR3 covers 16 residues. Trimming pared 0 bases from V and 1 base from J, leaving 11 bases between. Germline loops: CDR1 PRHDT, CDR2 FYEKMQ (reference sequence). CDR3 sequence: CASSLGRLKGTDTQYF. CDR3 sequence (DNA): TGTGCCAGCAGCTTAGGGCGACTTAAAGGCACAGATACGCAGTATTTT.

This chain joins TRBV5-1 and TRBJ2-7; D is unclear. With 1 base removed from V and 7 bases from J, the gap between germline ends came to 15 bases. This CDR3 has 14 amino acids. CDR1 SGHRS and CDR2 YFSETQ come from the germline V gene. The CDR3 nucleotides read TGCGCCAGCAGCTTGTGGCAGCCCGCCTGGGAGCAGTACTTC. The encoded protein is CASSLWQPAWEQYF.

This chain connects TRBV29-1 to TRBJ1-1; 7 nucleotides agree with TRBD1. CDR3 size: 14 residues. The germline CDR1 and CDR2 sequences are SQVTM and ANQGSEA. The V gene end was trimmed by 6 bases and the J gene end by 0 bases; junction bases not matched to a gene: 7. The DNA of the CDR3 is TGCAGCGTAGACAGGGCGATCATGAACACTGAAGCTTTCTTT. Its protein product is CSVDRAIMNTEAFF.

Only a few counts were recorded for this clone. The chain links TRBV7-2 to TRBJ2-7, with D possibly TRBD2 on 6 matching bases. V was clipped by 1 base and J by 3 bases, with 25 bases between them. The CDR3 is 19 amino acids. Germline CDR1 and CDR2: SGHTA and FQGNSA. The CDR3 loop reads CASSLDKVGGGFSGYEQYF. The CDR3 nucleotides are TGTGCCAGCAGCTTAGACAAAGTGGGGGGAGGTTTCTCGGGCTACGAGCAGTACTTC.

The table lists this clone with a count of one. The CDR3 DNA is TGTGCCAGCAGTGAAGCTAGTCAGGATTACTATGGCTACACCTTC. This codes for CASSEASQDYYGYTF. This chain joins TRBV6-1 and TRBJ1-2; D remains unclear. Germline values: CDR1 MNHNS, CDR2 SASEGT. Trimming left V 0 bases short and J 3 bases short, with 11 bases between. The length of the CDR3 is 15 residues.

CDR3 loop: CASRTSGDNEQFF. CDR3 coding DNA: TGTGCCAGCAGGACTAGCGGGGACAATGAGCAGTTCTTC. The rearrangement joins TRBV2 to TRBJ2-1; 11 nucleotides align to TRBD2. The CDR3 length is 13 residues. Germline-derived CDR1 and CDR2 are SNHLY and FYNNEI. After removal of 6 bases from V and 5 bases from J, the junction contained 0 bases not matched to a gene.

The gene calls are TRBV11-3 and TRBJ2-1, with no clear D. The V and J ends lost 5 bases and 6 bases respectively, with 8 bases between them. This CDR3 is built from 12 residues. Germline V CDR1 and CDR2: SGHNT, YENEEA. In DNA, the CDR3 is TGTGCCAGCAGCCCAGGTTTCAATGAGCAGTTCTTC. Protein product: CASSPGFNEQFF. The whole variable domain, filled in from reference TRBV11-3 and TRBJ2-1, reads EAGVVQSPRYKIIEKKQPVAFWCNPISGHNTLYWYLQNLGQGPELLIRYENEEAVDDSQLPKDRFSAERLKGVDSTLKIQPAELGDSAVYLCASSPGFNEQFFGPGTRLTVL.